This T cell receptor beta chain was documented in a study of blood T cell repertoires in COVID-19. CDR1 is SGHRS, CDR2 YFSETQ, per germline. Trimming removed 0 bases from V and 6 bases from J; junction bases left unmatched: 6. The CDR3 has 15 residues. Profiled with immunoSEQ multiplex PCR; TCRdb holds only in-frame clones, not every one. The table shows fewer than 65,000 clones, with 86% occurring only once. The TCR comes from a woman older than 75 with acute or convalescent COVID-19. Sequenced: peripheral blood. The J gene is TRBJ2-4, the V gene TRBV5-1; 7 bases align to TRBD1. CDR3 sequence: CASSLAEQGRNIQYF. The CDR3 DNA is TGCGCCAGCAGCTTGGCGGAACAGGGGCGAAACATTCAGTACTTC. Combining the CDR3 with reference TRBV5-1 and TRBJ2-4 gives the whole variable domain KAGVTQTPRYLIKTRGQQVTLSCSPISGHRSVSWYQQTPGQGLQFLFEYFSETQRNKGNFPGRFSGRQFSNSRSEMNVSTLELGDSALYLCASSLAEQGRNIQYFGAGTRLSVL.